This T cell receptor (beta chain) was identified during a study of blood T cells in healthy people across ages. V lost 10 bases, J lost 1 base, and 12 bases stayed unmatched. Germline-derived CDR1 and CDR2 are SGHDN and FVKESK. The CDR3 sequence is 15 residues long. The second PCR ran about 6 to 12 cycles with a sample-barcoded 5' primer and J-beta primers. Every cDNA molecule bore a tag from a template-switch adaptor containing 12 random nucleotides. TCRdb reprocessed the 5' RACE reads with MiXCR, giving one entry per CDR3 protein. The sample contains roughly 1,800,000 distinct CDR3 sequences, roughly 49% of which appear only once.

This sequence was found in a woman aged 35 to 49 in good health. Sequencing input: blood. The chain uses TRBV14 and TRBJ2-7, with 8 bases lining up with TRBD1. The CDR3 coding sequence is TGTGCCATTACGGACAGGGCGAGAGTATCCTACGAGCAGTACTTC. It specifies CAITDRARVSYEQYF.